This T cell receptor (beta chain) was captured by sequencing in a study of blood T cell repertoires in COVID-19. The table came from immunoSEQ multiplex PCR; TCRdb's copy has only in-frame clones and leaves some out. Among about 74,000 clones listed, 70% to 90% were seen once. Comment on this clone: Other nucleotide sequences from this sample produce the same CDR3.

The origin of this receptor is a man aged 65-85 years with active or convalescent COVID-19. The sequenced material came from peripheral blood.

The DNA of the CDR3 is TGTGCCAGCTCACCAGGACAGGGAGAGACCCAGTACTTC. This encodes CASSPGQGETQYF. The chain recombines TRBV18 with TRBJ2-5, with 8 bases aligning to TRBD1. CDR1 and CDR2 (germline): KGHSH, LQKENI. The junction had 0 bases not matched to a gene; V was cut back by 2 bases and J by 4 bases. The CDR3 covers 13 residues.